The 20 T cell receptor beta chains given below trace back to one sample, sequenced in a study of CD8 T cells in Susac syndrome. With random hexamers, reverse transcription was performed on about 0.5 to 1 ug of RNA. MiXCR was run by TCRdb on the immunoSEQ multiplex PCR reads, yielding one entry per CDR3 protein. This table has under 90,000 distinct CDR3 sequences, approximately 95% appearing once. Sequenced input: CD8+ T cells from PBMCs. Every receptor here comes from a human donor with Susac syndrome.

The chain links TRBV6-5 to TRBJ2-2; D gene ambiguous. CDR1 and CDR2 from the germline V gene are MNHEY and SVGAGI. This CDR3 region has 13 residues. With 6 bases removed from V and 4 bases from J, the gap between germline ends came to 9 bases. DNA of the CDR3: TGTGCCAGCAGCTTCTTTGGCACCGGGGAGCTGTTTTTT. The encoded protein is CASSFFGTGELFF.

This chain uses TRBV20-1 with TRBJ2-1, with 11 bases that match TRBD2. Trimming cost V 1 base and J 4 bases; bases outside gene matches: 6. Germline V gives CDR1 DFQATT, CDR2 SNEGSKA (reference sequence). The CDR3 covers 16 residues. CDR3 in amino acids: CSARGLTSGIYNEQFF. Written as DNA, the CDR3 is TGCAGTGCTAGAGGCCTGACTAGCGGGATTTACAATGAGCAGTTCTTC.

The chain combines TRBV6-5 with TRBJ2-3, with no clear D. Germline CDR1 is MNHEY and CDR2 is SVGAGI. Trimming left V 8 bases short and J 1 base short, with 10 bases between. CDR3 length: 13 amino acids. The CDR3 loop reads CASATFGTDTQYF. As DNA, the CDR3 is TGTGCCAGCGCAACTTTCGGCACAGATACGCAGTATTTT.

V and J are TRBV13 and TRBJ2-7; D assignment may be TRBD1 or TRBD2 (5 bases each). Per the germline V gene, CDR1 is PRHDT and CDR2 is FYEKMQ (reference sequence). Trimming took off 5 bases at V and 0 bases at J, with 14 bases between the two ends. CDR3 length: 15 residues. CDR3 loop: CASSAAGTDSYEQYF. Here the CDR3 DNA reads TGTGCCAGCAGCGCCGCCGGGACGGACTCCTACGAGCAGTACTTC.

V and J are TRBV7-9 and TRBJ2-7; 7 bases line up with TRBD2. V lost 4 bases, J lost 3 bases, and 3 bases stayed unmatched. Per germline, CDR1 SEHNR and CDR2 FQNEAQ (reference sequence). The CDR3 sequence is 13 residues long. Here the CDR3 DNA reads TGTGCCAGCAGCTCAAGCGGGAACTACGAGCAGTACTTC. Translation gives CASSSSGNYEQYF.

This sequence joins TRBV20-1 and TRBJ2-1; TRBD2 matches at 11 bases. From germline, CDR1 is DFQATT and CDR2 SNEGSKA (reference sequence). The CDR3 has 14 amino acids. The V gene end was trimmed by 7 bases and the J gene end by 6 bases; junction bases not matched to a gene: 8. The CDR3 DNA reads TGCAGTGTAAGGAGTCTAGCGGGAGGCAATGAGCAGTTCTTC. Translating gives CSVRSLAGGNEQFF.

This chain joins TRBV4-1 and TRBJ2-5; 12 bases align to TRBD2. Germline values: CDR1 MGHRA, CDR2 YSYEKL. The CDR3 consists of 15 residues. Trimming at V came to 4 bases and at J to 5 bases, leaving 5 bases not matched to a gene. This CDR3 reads CASSPGLAGRETQYF. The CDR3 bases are TGCGCCAGCAGCCCTGGACTAGCGGGGCGGGAGACCCAGTACTTC.

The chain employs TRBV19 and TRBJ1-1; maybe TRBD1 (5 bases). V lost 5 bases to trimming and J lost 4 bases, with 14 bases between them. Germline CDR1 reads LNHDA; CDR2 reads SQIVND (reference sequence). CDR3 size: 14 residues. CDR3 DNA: TGTGCCAGTAGTCCTCCGGGGGGAGGCACTGAAGCTTTCTTT. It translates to CASSPPGGGTEAFF.

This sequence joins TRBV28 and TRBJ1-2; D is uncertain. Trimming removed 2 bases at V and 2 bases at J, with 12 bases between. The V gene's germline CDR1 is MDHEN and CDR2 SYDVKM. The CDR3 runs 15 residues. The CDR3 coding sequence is TGTGCCAGCAGTTTAGAGGGCCTCGGAAACTATGGCTACACCTTC. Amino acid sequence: CASSLEGLGNYGYTF.

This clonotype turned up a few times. CDR3 in DNA: TGTGCCAGCAGCTCTACCTTTAGCGGGACCATTGACGAGCAGTACTTC. Protein sequence: CASSSTFSGTIDEQYF. This sequence joins TRBV7-9 and TRBJ2-7, with 8 bases fitting TRBD2. The CDR3 has 16 residues. V lost 4 bases to trimming and J lost 5 bases; unmatched junction nucleotides: 13. In germline, CDR1 is SEHNR, CDR2 FQNEAQ (reference sequence).

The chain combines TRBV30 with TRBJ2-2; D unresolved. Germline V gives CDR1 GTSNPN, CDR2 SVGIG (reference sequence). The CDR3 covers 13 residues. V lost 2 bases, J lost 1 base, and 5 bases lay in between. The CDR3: CAWSTVNTGELFF. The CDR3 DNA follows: TGTGCCTGGAGTACAGTGAACACCGGGGAGCTGTTTTTT.

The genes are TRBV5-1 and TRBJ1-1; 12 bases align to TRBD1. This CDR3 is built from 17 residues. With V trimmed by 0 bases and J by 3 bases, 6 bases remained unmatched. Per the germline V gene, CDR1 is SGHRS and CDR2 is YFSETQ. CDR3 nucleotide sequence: TGCGCCAGCAGCTTGGAAGGGACAGGGGGCTTCTACACTGAAGCTTTCTTT. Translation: CASSLEGTGGFYTEAFF.

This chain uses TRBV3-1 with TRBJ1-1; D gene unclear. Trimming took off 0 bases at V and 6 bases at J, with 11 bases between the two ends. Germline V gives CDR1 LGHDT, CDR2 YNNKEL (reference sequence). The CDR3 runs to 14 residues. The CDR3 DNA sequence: TGTGCCAGCAGCCAAGAGGGTCTTGTGTCTGAAGCTTTCTTT. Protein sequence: CASSQEGLVSEAFF. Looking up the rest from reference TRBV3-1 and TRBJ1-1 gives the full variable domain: DTAVSQTPKYLVTQMGNDKSIKCEQNLGHDTMYWYKQDSKKFLKIMFSYNNKELIINETVPNRFSPKSPDKAHLNLHINSLELGDSAVYFCASSQEGLVSEAFFGQGTRLTVV.

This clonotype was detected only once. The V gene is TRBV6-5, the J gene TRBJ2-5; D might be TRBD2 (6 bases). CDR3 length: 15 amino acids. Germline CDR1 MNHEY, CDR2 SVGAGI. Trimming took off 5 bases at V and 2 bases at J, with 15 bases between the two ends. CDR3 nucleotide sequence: TGTGCCAGCAGTACTACTATAGCGGCGCAAGAGACCCAGTACTTC. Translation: CASSTTIAAQETQYF.

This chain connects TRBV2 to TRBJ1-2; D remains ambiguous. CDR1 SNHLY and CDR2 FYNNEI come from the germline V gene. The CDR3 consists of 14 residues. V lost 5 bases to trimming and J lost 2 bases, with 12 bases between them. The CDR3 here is CASSPEIPNYGYTF. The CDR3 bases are TGTGCCAGCAGTCCAGAAATACCCAACTATGGCTACACCTTC.

The CDR3 loop reads CASSLWDLAGPYNEQFF. The CDR3, as DNA: TGTGCCAGCAGCTTGTGGGATCTAGCGGGACCTTACAATGAGCAGTTCTTC. The V and J genes are TRBV5-6 and TRBJ2-1; 9 nucleotides agree with TRBD2. V lost 1 base and J lost 4; bases outside the gene matches: 9. The germline V gene has CDR1 SGHDT and CDR2 YYEEEE. CDR3 length: 17 residues. The variable domain in full, with the rest retrieved from reference TRBV5-6 and TRBJ2-1, is DAGVTQSPTHLIKTRGQQVTLRCSPKSGHDTVSWYQQALGQGPQFIFQYYEEEERQRGNFPDRFSGHQFPNYSSELNVNALLLGDSALYLCASSLWDLAGPYNEQFFGPGTRLTVL.

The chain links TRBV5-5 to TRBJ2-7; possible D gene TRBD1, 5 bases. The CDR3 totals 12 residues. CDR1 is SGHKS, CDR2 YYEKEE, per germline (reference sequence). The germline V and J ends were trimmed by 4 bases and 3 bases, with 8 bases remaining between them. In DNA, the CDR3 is TGTGCCAGCAGCGCAACAGGCTACGAGCAGTACTTC. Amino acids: CASSATGYEQYF.

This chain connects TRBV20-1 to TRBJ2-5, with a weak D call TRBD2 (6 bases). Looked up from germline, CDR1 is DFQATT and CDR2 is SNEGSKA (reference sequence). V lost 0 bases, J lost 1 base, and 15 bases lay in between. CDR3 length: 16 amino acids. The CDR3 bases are TGCAGTGCTAGAGAGCGGGCGGTAGCGGTCCAAGAGACCCAGTACTTC. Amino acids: CSARERAVAVQETQYF.

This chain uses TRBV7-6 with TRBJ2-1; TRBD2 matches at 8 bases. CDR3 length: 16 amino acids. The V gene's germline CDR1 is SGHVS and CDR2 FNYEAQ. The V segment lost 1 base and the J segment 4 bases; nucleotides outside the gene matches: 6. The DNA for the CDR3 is TGTGCCAGCAGCTTAGAGGTGCGGGAGGTATACAATGAGCAGTTCTTC. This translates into CASSLEVREVYNEQFF.

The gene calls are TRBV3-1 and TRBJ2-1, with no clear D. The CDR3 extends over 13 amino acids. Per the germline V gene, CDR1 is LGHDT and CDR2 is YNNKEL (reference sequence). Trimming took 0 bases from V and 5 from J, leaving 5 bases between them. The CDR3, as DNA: TGTGCCAGCAGCCAAGATCCCAACAATGAGCAGTTCTTC. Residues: CASSQDPNNEQFF.